Listed below are T cell receptor beta chains from one sample, sequenced in a study of blood T cell repertoires in COVID-19. This table comes from immunoSEQ multiplex PCR, and its TCRdb copy is limited to in-frame clones, with some not included. The sample has about 220,000 clones, 82% seen once; the top ten hold approximately 3.1%. The sequencing input was PBMCs or T cells enriched from blood (not recorded which). The receptors shown here come from a woman in her sixties who had recovered from COVID-19. The CDR3 runs from the conserved cysteine through the conserved F or W. D genes are given only for firm matches. Part of the rows lack a size; the others show once, few, many or a class for expanded clones.

TRBV4-3,TRBJ1-1,NA,17,NA,CASSQGVFSGGNTEAFF,TGCGCCAGCAGCCAAGGCGTGTTCTCAGGAGGGAACACTGAAGCTTTCTTT
TRBV5-1,TRBJ2-7,NA,14,NA,CASSLTQTSYEQYF,TGCGCCAGCAGCTTGACACAGACCTCCTACGAGCAGTACTTC
TRBV5-1,TRBJ2-7,TRBD2,15,NA,CASSLEGRGSYEQYF,TGCGCCAGCAGCTTAGAAGGGAGGGGAAGTTACGAGCAGTACTTC
TRBV3-1/TRBV3-2,TRBJ1-3,NA,12,NA,CASSHAGNTIYF,TGTGCCAGCAGCCATGCGGGAAACACCATATATTTT
TRBV19,TRBJ2-1,NA,14,many,CASSITAGNNEQFF,TGTGCCAGTAGTATTACGGCGGGTAACAATGAGCAGTTCTTC
TRBV2,TRBJ1-2,TRBD1,13,NA,CASSEDRFYGYTF,TGTGCCAGCAGTGAGGACAGGTTTTACGGCTACACCTTC
TRBV2,TRBJ1-4,TRBD1,14,few,CASNGQEAFEKLFF,TGTGCCAGCAATGGACAGGAGGCCTTTGAAAAACTGTTTTTT
TRBV19,TRBJ2-2,TRBD1,15,NA,CASRVGQANTGELFF,TGTGCCAGTAGAGTAGGACAGGCGAACACCGGGGAGCTGTTTTTT
TRBV6-6,TRBJ2-1,NA,13,NA,CASSPLEGNEQFF,TGTGCCAGCAGCCCATTGGAGGGGAATGAGCAGTTCTTC
TRBV9,TRBJ1-1,NA,13,few,CASSVARNTEAFF,TGTGCCAGCAGCGTAGCCAGAAACACTGAAGCTTTCTTT
TRBV6-5,TRBJ1-2,TRBD1,15,few,CASSYPGQGVRGYTF,TGTGCCAGCAGTTACCCTGGACAGGGGGTAAGAGGCTACACCTTC
TRBV4-3,TRBJ1-2,NA,15,NA,CASSQGLHGRYGYTF,TGCGCCAGCAGCCAAGGGCTCCACGGGAGGTATGGCTACACCTTC
TRBV2,TRBJ2-1,NA,11,NA,CASGARNEQFF,TGTGCCAGCGGAGCAAGGAATGAGCAGTTCTTC
TRBV28,TRBJ2-2,TRBD2,15,few,CASTLSGVNTGELFF,TGTGCCAGCACTCTTAGCGGGGTGAACACCGGGGAGCTGTTTTTT
TRBV7-8,TRBJ2-3,NA,15,NA,CASSASTFYTDTQYF,TGTGCCAGCAGCGCATCGACTTTCTATACAGATACGCAGTATTTT
TRBV5-1,TRBJ2-3,TRBD2,16,once,CASSLGTSGSTDTQYF,TGCGCCAGCAGCCTAGGGACTAGCGGGAGTACAGATACGCAGTATTTT
TRBV7-8,TRBJ1-1,TRBD1,16,NA,CASSPTSTGRVTEAFF,TGTGCCAGCAGCCCAACTTCGACAGGGAGAGTAACTGAAGCTTTCTTT
TRBV11-3,TRBJ2-2,TRBD2,15,NA,CASSLISGGTGELFF,TGTGCCAGCAGCTTAATTAGCGGGGGCACCGGGGAGCTGTTTTTT
TRBV25-1,TRBJ1-1,TRBD1,17,NA,CASSEYGGGTGNTEAFF,TGTGCCAGCAGTGAATATGGAGGCGGGACAGGGAACACTGAAGCTTTCTTT
TRBV3-1/TRBV3-2,TRBJ2-3,TRBD2,15,NA,CASSKGLAGPDTQYF,TGTGCCAGCAGCAAGGGACTAGCGGGACCAGATACGCAGTATTTT
TRBV7-9,TRBJ2-7,TRBD2,14,NA,CASSRGLGQYEQYF,TGTGCCAGCAGCCGCGGACTAGGGCAATACGAGCAGTACTTC
TRBV30,TRBJ1-4,NA,13,NA,CAWSAPDSHRLFF,TGTGCCTGGAGTGCCCCAGACTCTCACAGGCTGTTTTTT